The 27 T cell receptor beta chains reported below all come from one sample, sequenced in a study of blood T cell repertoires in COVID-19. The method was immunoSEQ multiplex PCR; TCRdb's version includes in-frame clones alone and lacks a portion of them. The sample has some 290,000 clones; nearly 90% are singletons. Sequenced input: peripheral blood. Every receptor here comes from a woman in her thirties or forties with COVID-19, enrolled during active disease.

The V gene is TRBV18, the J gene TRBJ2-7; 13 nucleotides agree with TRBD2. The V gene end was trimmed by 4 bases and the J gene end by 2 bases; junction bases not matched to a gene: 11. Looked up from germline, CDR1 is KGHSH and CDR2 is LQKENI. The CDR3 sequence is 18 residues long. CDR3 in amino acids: CASSLLPGLAGPTYEQYF. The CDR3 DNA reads TGTGCCAGCTCACTTCTACCGGGACTAGCGGGGCCGACCTACGAGCAGTACTTC.

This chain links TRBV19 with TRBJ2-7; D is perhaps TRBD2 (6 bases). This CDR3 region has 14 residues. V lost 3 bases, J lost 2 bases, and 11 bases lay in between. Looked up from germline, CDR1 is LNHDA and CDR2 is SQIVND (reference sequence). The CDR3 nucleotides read TGTGCCAGTAGTATCCCGGGGGAAACCTACGAGCAGTACTTC. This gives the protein CASSIPGETYEQYF.

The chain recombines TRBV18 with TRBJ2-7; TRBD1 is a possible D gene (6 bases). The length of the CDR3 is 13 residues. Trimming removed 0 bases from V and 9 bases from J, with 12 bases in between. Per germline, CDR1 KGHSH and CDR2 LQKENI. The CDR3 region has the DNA TGTGCCAGCTCACCACCCGGACAGCCGGGGCAGTACTTC. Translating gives CASSPPGQPGQYF.

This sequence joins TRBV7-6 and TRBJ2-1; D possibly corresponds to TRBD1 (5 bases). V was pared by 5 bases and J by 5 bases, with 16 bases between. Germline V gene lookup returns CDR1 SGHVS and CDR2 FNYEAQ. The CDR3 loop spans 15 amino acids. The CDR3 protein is CASSPQVSLDNEQFF. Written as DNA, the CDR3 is TGTGCCAGCAGCCCACAGGTCTCCCTGGACAATGAGCAGTTCTTC.

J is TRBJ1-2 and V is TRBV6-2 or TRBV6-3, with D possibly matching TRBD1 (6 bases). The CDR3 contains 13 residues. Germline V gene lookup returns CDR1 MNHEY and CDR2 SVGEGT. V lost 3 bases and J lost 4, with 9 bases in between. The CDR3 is CASSYPRGYGYTF. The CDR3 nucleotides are TGTGCCAGCAGTTATCCCAGGGGCTATGGCTACACCTTC.

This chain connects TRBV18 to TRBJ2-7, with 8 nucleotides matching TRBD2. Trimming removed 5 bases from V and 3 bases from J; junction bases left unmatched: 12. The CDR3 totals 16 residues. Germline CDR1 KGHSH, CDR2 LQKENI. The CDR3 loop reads CASSSLAGQIDYEQYF. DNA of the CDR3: TGTGCCAGCTCATCCTTAGCGGGGCAAATAGACTACGAGCAGTACTTC.

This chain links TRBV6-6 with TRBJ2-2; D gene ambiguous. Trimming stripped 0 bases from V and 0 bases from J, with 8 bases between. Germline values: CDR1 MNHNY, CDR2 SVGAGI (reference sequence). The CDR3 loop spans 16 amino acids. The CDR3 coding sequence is TGTGCCAGCAGTTACTCGAGCCCTGCGAACACCGGGGAGCTGTTTTTT. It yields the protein CASSYSSPANTGELFF.

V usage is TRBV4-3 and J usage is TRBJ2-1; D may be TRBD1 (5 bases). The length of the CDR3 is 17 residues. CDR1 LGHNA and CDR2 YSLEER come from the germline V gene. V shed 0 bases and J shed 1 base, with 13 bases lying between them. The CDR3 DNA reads TGCGCCAGCAGCCAAGACCCCAGGGTCGGGTCCTACAATGAGCAGTTCTTC. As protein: CASSQDPRVGSYNEQFF.

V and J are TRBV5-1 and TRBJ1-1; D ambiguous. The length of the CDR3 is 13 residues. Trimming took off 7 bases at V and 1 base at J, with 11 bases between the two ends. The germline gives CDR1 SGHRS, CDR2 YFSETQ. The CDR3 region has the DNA TGCGCCAGCGCCCTGCGGCCGAACACTGAAGCTTTCTTT. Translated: CASALRPNTEAFF.

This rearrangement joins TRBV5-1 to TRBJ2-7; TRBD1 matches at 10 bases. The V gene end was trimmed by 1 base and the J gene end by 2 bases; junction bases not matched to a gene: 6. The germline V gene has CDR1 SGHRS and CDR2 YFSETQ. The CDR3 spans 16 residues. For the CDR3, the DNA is TGCGCCAGCAGCTTGCACCCGGGACAGGGGACCTACGAGCAGTACTTC. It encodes CASSLHPGQGTYEQYF.

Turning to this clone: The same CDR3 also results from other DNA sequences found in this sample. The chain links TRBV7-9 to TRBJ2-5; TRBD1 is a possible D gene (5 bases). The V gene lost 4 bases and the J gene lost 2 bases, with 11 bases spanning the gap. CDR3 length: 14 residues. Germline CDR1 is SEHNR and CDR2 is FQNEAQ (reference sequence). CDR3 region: CASSSRQLQETQYF. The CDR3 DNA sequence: TGTGCCAGCAGCTCTCGACAGCTACAAGAGACCCAGTACTTC.

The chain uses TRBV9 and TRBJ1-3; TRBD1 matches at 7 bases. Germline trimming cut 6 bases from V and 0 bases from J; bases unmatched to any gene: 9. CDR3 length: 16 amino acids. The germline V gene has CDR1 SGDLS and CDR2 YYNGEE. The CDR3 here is CASNAGGPFSGNTIYF. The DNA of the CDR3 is TGTGCCAGCAATGCAGGGGGGCCGTTCTCTGGAAACACCATATATTTT. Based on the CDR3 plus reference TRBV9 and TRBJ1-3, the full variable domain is DSGVTQTPKHLITATGQRVTLRCSPRSGDLSVYWYQQSLDQGLQFLIQYYNGEERAKGNILERFSAQQFPDLHSELNLSSLELGDSALYFCASNAGGPFSGNTIYFGEGSWLTVV.

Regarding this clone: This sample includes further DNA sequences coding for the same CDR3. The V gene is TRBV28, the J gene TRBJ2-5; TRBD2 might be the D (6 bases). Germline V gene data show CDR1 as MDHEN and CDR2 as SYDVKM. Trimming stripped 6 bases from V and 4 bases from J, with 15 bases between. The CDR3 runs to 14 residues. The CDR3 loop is CASSLRRVGETQYF. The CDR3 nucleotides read TGTGCCAGCAGCCTCAGGAGGGTTGGAGAGACCCAGTACTTC.

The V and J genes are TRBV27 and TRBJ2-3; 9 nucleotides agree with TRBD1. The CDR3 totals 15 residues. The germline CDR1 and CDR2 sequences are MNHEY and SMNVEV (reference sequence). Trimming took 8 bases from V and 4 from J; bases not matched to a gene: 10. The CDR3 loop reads CASSLQGAMADTQYF. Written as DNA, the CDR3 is TGTGCCAGCTCCTTACAGGGGGCGATGGCAGATACGCAGTATTTT.

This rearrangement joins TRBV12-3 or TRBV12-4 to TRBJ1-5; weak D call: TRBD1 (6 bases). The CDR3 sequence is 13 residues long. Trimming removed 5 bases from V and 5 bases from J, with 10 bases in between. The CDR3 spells CASSLNRDQPQHF. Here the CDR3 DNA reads TGTGCCAGCAGTCTTAACAGGGATCAGCCCCAGCATTTT.

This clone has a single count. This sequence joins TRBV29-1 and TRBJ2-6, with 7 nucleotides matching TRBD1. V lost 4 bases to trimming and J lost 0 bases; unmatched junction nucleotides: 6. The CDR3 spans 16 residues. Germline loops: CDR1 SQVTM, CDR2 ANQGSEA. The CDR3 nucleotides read TGCAGCGTTGTTACAGGGGTCTTCTCTGGGGCCAACGTCCTGACTTTC. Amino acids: CSVVTGVFSGANVLTF.

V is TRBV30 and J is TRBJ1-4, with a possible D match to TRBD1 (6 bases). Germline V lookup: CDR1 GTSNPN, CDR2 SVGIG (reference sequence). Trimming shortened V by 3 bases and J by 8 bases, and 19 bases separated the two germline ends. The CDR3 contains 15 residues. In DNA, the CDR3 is TGTGCCTGGAGGGGACCGACCAGGGGATGGGAAAAACTGTTTTTT. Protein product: CAWRGPTRGWEKLFF.

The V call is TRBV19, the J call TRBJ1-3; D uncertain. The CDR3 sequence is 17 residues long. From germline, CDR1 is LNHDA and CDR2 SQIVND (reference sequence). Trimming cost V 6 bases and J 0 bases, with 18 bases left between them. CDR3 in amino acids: CASSSQPIAISGNTIYF. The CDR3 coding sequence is TGTGCCAGTAGCAGCCAGCCGATAGCTATCTCTGGAAACACCATATATTTT.

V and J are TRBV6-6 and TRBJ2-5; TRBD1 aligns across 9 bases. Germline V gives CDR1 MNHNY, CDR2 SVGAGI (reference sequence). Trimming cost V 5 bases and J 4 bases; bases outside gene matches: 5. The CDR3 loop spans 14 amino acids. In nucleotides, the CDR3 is TGTGCCAGCAGTCCTGGACAGGGGAGAGAGACCCAGTACTTC. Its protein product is CASSPGQGRETQYF.

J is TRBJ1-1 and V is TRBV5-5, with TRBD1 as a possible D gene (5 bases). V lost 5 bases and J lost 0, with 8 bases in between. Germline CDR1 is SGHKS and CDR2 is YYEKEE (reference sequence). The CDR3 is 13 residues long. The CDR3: CASRGGVNTEAFF. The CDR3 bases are TGTGCCAGCAGGGGGGGAGTGAACACTGAAGCTTTCTTT.

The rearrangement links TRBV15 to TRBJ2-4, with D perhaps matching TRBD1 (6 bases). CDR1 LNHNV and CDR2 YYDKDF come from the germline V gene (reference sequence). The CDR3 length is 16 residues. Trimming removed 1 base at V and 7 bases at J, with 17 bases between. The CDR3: CATSRVGQRIKNIQYF. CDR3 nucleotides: TGTGCCACCAGCAGAGTCGGACAGCGGATTAAGAACATTCAGTACTTC.

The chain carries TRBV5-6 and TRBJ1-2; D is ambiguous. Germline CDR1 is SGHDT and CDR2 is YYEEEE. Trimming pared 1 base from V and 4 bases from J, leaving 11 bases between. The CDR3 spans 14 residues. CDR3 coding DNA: TGTGCCAGCAGCTTGCGGGTTACTATCTATGGCTACACCTTC. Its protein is CASSLRVTIYGYTF.

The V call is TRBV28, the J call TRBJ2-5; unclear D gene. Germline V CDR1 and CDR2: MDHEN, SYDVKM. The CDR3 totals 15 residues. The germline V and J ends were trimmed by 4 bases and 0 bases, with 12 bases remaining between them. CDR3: CASSSPQQNQETQYF. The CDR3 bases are TGTGCCAGCAGTTCACCCCAACAGAACCAAGAGACCCAGTACTTC.

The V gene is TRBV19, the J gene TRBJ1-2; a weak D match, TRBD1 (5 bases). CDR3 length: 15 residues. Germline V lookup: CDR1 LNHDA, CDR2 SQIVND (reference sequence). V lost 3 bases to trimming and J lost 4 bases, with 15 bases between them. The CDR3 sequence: CASSMGDFLGYGYTF. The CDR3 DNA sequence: TGTGCCAGTAGTATGGGGGACTTCTTAGGCTATGGCTACACCTTC.

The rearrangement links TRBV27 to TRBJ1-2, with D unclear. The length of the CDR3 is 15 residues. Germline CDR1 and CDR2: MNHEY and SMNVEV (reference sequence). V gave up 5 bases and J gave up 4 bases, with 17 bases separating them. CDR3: CASSHTSQAPYGYTF. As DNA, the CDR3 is TGTGCCAGCAGTCACACCTCGCAGGCACCCTATGGCTACACCTTC.

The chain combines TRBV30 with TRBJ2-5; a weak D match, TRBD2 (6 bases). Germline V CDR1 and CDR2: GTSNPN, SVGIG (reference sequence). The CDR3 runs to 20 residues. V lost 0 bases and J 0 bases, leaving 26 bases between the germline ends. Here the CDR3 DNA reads TGTGCCTGGAGTGTACCCCCTACTAGGCTAAAGCGCGGGAACCAAGAGACCCAGTACTTC. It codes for CAWSVPPTRLKRGNQETQYF.

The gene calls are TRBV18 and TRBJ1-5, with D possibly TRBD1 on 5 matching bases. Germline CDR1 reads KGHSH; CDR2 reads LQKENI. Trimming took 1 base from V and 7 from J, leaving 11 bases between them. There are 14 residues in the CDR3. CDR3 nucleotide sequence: TGTGCCAGCTCACCACAGCAGGGAAGGCAGCCCCAGCATTTT. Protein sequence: CASSPQQGRQPQHF.